Listed here are 21 T cell receptor beta chains from one sample, sequenced in a study of response to subunit inactivated influenza vaccine. One entry per CDR3 protein results from TCRdb running MiXCR on the RT-PCR reads. The sample includes 150,000 to 200,000 distinct CDR3 sequences, about 12% of them seen just once. The data were also submitted as part of a second study, on T cells expressing NK-cell markers. Per that study: A 5'RACE template switching approach incorporating UMIs was used to make TCR beta cDNA.

This material consisted of CD8+ T cells sorted from PBMCs, taken 11 to 12 days after vaccination. The receptors here all came from a man in his fifties or sixties who received an inactivated influenza vaccine.

In DNA form, the CDR3 reads TGTGCCAGTAGATTTGGGGGGGATTATCAGCCCCAGCATTTT. Encoded protein: CASRFGGDYQPQHF. This chain joins TRBV19 and TRBJ1-5; D is perhaps TRBD1 (5 bases). The CDR3 is made up of 14 amino acids. The germline V gene encodes CDR1 LNHDA and CDR2 SQIVND (reference sequence). Trimming left V 6 bases short and J 5 bases short, with 14 bases between.

This clonotype has only a few counts. V usage is TRBV7-2 and J usage is TRBJ2-7; 7 bases are shared with TRBD1. This CDR3 has 14 amino acids. CDR1 and CDR2 (germline): SGHTA, FQGNSA. V dropped 5 bases and J dropped 4; count of bases not matched to a gene: 8. CDR3 sequence reads: CASSATGMGYEQYF. The CDR3 nucleotides read TGTGCCAGCAGCGCGACAGGGATGGGGTACGAGCAGTACTTC.

This chain links TRBV20-1 with TRBJ2-1, with a possible D match to TRBD2 (5 bases). This CDR3 spans 15 amino acids. Germline CDR1 is DFQATT and CDR2 is SNEGSKA (reference sequence). Between the trimmed V and J ends, which lost 6 bases and 4 bases, there was a span of 19 bases. DNA of the CDR3: TGCAGTGCCCCGGATGTGGGAGCTACTTACAATGAGCAGTTCTTC. It translates to CSAPDVGATYNEQFF.

This clonotype was recorded a few times. This chain connects TRBV7-3 to TRBJ2-1; D not resolved. Trimming took 5 bases from V and 5 from J, leaving 4 bases between them. The germline V gene has CDR1 SGHTA and CDR2 FQGTGA. CDR3 length: 11 amino acids. The DNA for the CDR3 is TGTGCCAGCAGCATCAACAATGAGCAGTTCTTC. As protein: CASSINNEQFF.

This clonotype has more than one count but fewer than ten. This chain uses TRBV6-2 or TRBV6-3 with TRBJ2-2, with TRBD2 matching over 9 bases. V shed 6 bases and J 3 bases; nucleotides not matched to a gene: 20. CDR3 length: 20 residues. Per the germline V gene, CDR1 is MNHEY and CDR2 is SVGEGT. The CDR3 DNA sequence: TGTGCCAGCAGCACGTCCATAGCGGGAGAAAATGTAAAGTACACCGGGGAGCTGTTTTTT. Translated, it gives CASSTSIAGENVKYTGELFF.

This clonotype came up once. The chain is built from TRBV29-1 and TRBJ2-7, with unresolved D. CDR3 length equals 13 residues. V lost 0 bases and J lost 2, with 8 bases in between. The V gene's germline CDR1 is SQVTM and CDR2 ANQGSEA. Here the CDR3 reads CSVEDDEAYEQYF. CDR3 nucleotides: TGCAGCGTTGAAGATGACGAGGCCTACGAGCAGTACTTC.

This clonotype appeared many times. The V gene is TRBV28, the J gene TRBJ2-3; D not certain. The CDR3 has 15 residues. Trimming stripped 3 bases from V and 0 bases from J, with 10 bases between. CDR1 is MDHEN and CDR2 is SYDVKM in the germline V gene. CDR3 sequence reads: CASSLMEQSTDTQYF. CDR3 nucleotides: TGTGCCAGCAGTTTGATGGAACAAAGCACAGATACGCAGTATTTT.

At least ten counts were recorded for this clonotype. This chain connects TRBV11-1 to TRBJ2-3, with D perhaps TRBD1 or TRBD2 (5 bases each). The germline V gene encodes CDR1 SGHAT and CDR2 FQDESV (reference sequence). This CDR3 comprises 18 residues. With 8 bases removed from V and 1 base from J, the gap between germline ends came to 25 bases. In DNA, the CDR3 is TGTGCCAGCGCTTTGCCCCGGGGAAGTGGACACGGCACAGATACGCAGTATTTT. As protein: CASALPRGSGHGTDTQYF.

The chain links TRBV29-1 to TRBJ1-6; possibly TRBD1 for D (5 bases). Trimming removed 8 bases at V and 3 bases at J, with 14 bases between. Germline V gene lookup returns CDR1 SQVTM and CDR2 ANQGSEA. This CDR3 region has 14 residues. For the CDR3, the DNA is TGCAGCCCCCGAGACAGATACTATAATTCACCCCTCCACTTT. Protein: CSPRDRYYNSPLHF.

This clonotype has just a few counts. V gene TRBV28 combines with J gene TRBJ2-7, with D maybe TRBD2 (5 bases). Germline CDR1 and CDR2: MDHEN and SYDVKM. The CDR3 consists of 15 residues. Trimming pared 8 bases from V and 1 base from J, leaving 18 bases between. The CDR3 spells CASRRDGIKSYEQYF. In DNA, the CDR3 is TGTGCCAGCCGCCGGGATGGCATTAAATCCTACGAGCAGTACTTC.

This clonotype was seen a few times. This sequence joins TRBV11-2 and TRBJ2-5, with D maybe TRBD2 (5 bases). Germline V gives CDR1 SGHAT, CDR2 FQNNGV. The CDR3 loop spans 13 amino acids. Between the trimmed V and J ends, which lost 2 bases and 4 bases, there was a span of 8 bases. CDR3 sequence reads: CASSLPSRETQYF. The CDR3 DNA sequence: TGTGCCAGCAGCTTACCTAGCCGAGAGACCCAGTACTTC.

The genes are TRBV7-2 and TRBJ2-2; 11 bases agree with TRBD2. V gave up 1 base and J gave up 3 bases; unmatched junction bases: 4. The CDR3 has 17 residues. Germline CDR1 and CDR2: SGHTA and FQGNSA. CDR3 sequence reads: CASSLVAGGLDTGELFF. The CDR3, as DNA: TGTGCCAGCAGCTTAGTAGCGGGAGGGCTAGACACCGGGGAGCTGTTTTTT. Looking up the rest from reference TRBV7-2 and TRBJ2-2 gives the full variable domain: GAGVSQSPSNKVTEKGKDVELRCDPISGHTALYWYRQSLGQGLEFLIYFQGNSAPDKSGLPSDRFSAERTGGSVSTLTIQRTQQEDSAVYLCASSLVAGGLDTGELFFGEGSRLTVL.

The gene calls are TRBV19 and TRBJ2-5, with TRBD2 identical over 7 bases. The CDR3 runs to 14 residues. J gave up 10 bases and V 3 bases, and 11 bases lay outside the gene matches. The germline gives CDR1 LNHDA, CDR2 SQIVND (reference sequence). As DNA, the CDR3 is TGTGCCAGTAGTATCGGCCCCTTGGGGGGGGACCAGTACTTC. This gives the protein CASSIGPLGGDQYF.

The rearrangement joins TRBV19 to TRBJ1-2; D may be TRBD1 (5 bases). Trimming removed 5 bases from V and 4 bases from J, with 17 bases in between. The germline gives CDR1 LNHDA, CDR2 SQIVND (reference sequence). The CDR3 contains 15 residues. As DNA, the CDR3 is TGTGCCAGTAGTCCGGGCCAGGGAGCGAGCTATGGCTACACCTTC. Translated: CASSPGQGASYGYTF.

This clonotype was seen ten or more times. The gene calls are TRBV6-6 and TRBJ2-7; no definite D call. This CDR3 region has 13 residues. The V gene lost 2 bases and the J gene lost 2 bases, with 7 bases spanning the gap. Germline V gene data show CDR1 as MNHNY and CDR2 as SVGAGI (reference sequence). The CDR3 sequence is CASSYDATYEQYF. Here the CDR3 DNA reads TGTGCCAGCAGTTACGACGCCACCTACGAGCAGTACTTC.

In this sample, this clonotype turned up a few times. V gene TRBV9 combines with J gene TRBJ2-7, with 8 nucleotides matching TRBD2. Germline trimming cut 4 bases from V and 2 bases from J; bases unmatched to any gene: 11. The CDR3 consists of 16 residues. Germline assignment: CDR1 SGDLS and CDR2 YYNGEE. CDR3 DNA: TGTGCCAGCAGCTCTTCGGGGGGTAGCGGGGCCTACGAGCAGTACTTC. It yields the protein CASSSSGGSGAYEQYF.

This clonotype came up many times. The chain links TRBV4-3 to TRBJ2-7; the match to TRBD2 covers 7 bases. Germline V gene data show CDR1 as LGHNA and CDR2 as YSLEER. This CDR3 is built from 15 residues. The trim removed 0 bases at V and 2 bases at J, leaving 4 bases unmatched. The CDR3 region is CASSQDKGGAYEQYF. In DNA form, the CDR3 reads TGCGCCAGCAGCCAAGACAAGGGAGGGGCCTACGAGCAGTACTTC.

This clonotype occurred many times. The genes are TRBV7-9 and TRBJ2-7; 9 bases are a match to TRBD2. J lost 4 bases, V lost 7 bases, and 11 bases had no gene match. Germline loops: CDR1 SEHNR, CDR2 FQNEAQ (reference sequence). The CDR3 is made up of 15 amino acids. This CDR3 reads CASTGAGTSMYEQYF. The CDR3 DNA reads as TGTGCCAGCACCGGGGCGGGGACTAGCATGTACGAGCAGTACTTC.

There are a few counts of this clonotype. This chain connects TRBV28 to TRBJ2-3; TRBD2 agrees at 13 bases. Germline V CDR1 and CDR2: MDHEN, SYDVKM. The trim removed 4 bases at V and 4 bases at J, leaving 5 bases unmatched. The CDR3 runs to 16 residues. The CDR3 DNA reads TGTGCCAGCAGTTCCCTACTAGCGGGAGGGGCAGATACGCAGTATTTT. This codes for CASSSLLAGGADTQYF.

There are many counts of this clonotype. This sequence joins TRBV24-1 and TRBJ2-2, with TRBD1 as a possible D gene (6 bases). This CDR3 contains 16 residues. Trimming took 4 bases from V and 1 from J, leaving 12 bases between them. The germline V gene encodes CDR1 KGHDR and CDR2 SFDVKD. In DNA form, the CDR3 reads TGTGCCACCAGTGAACCGACAGGCGAGAACACCGGGGAGCTGTTTTTT. Protein sequence: CATSEPTGENTGELFF.

V is TRBV7-9 and J is TRBJ2-1, with D possibly matching TRBD2 (5 bases). The CDR3 loop spans 12 amino acids. V shed 9 bases and J shed 9 bases, with 15 bases lying between them. Germline V gene data show CDR1 as SEHNR and CDR2 as FQNEAQ (reference sequence). The CDR3 nucleotides read TGTGCCAGAAGCCTCAGCGGTGGTGAGCAGTTCTTC. It codes for CARSLSGGEQFF.